These 10 T cell receptor beta chains were all obtained from the same sample, sequenced in a study of cytomegalovirus exposure and HLA in healthy donors. PCR was performed using 60 Vbeta and 13 Jbeta primers. This table comes from immunoSEQ multiplex PCR, and its TCRdb copy is limited to in-frame clones, with some not included. The sample totals some 110,000 clones. The sequenced material came from PBMCs. The receptors come from a man younger than 35 in good health and CMV-seronegative.

The chain carries TRBV10-1 and TRBJ2-3, with no clear D. Per germline, CDR1 WNHNN and CDR2 SYGVQD (reference sequence). V lost 4 bases and J lost 1, with 12 bases in between. The CDR3 is 15 amino acids. Here the CDR3 DNA reads TGCGCCAGCAGTGGAGCGCTGCTGGGCACAGATACGCAGTATTTT. Amino acids: CASSGALLGTDTQYF.

The chain carries TRBV19 and TRBJ2-7; TRBD1 is a possible D gene (6 bases). With 5 bases removed from V and 6 bases from J, the gap between germline ends came to 14 bases. The germline CDR1 and CDR2 sequences are LNHDA and SQIVND (reference sequence). This CDR3 contains 13 residues. In DNA, the CDR3 is TGTGCCAGTAGTCCCACGGGCAGGGGCGAGCAGTACTTC. This encodes CASSPTGRGEQYF.

The CDR3 sequence is CASSHSGTLPAYEQYF. The DNA of the CDR3 is TGTGCCAGCAGCCACTCCGGGACACTTCCTGCCTACGAGCAGTACTTC. The chain carries TRBV5-6 and TRBJ2-7; perhaps TRBD1 as D (6 bases). V was cut by 4 bases and J by 2 bases, with 19 bases left in between. CDR3 length: 16 amino acids. Germline V gene lookup returns CDR1 SGHDT and CDR2 YYEEEE.

The rearrangement joins TRBV7-3 to TRBJ1-1; D not certain. The germline gives CDR1 SGHTA, CDR2 FQGTGA. The CDR3 totals 14 residues. Trimming took 5 bases from V and 1 from J, leaving 11 bases between them. This CDR3 is CASSPAAGNTEAFF. The CDR3 DNA sequence: TGTGCCAGCAGCCCGGCTGCAGGGAACACTGAAGCTTTCTTT. The full variable domain, in which reference TRBV7-3 and TRBJ1-1 provide the parts outside the CDR3, is GAGVSQTPSNKVTEKGKYVELRCDPISGHTALYWYRQSLGQGPEFLIYFQGTGAADDSGLPNDRFFAVRPEGSVSTLKIQRTERGDSAVYLCASSPAAGNTEAFFGQGTRLTVV.

The rearrangement joins TRBV2 to TRBJ1-5; D is possibly TRBD1 (6 bases). Trimming shortened V by 3 bases and J by 5 bases, and 20 bases separated the two germline ends. There are 17 residues in the CDR3. CDR1 is SNHLY, CDR2 FYNNEI, per germline. CDR3 sequence reads: CASSEGGKDRFYQPQHF. In nucleotides, the CDR3 is TGTGCCAGCAGTGAGGGGGGGAAGGACAGATTTTATCAGCCCCAGCATTTT.

The J gene is TRBJ2-3, the V gene TRBV7-9; D possibly corresponds to TRBD2 (5 bases). This CDR3 comprises 15 residues. Looked up from germline, CDR1 is SEHNR and CDR2 is FQNEAQ (reference sequence). The germline V and J ends were trimmed by 2 bases and 1 base, with 10 bases remaining between them. Here the CDR3 DNA reads TGTGCCAGCAGCTTAAGGGAGAGCGGCACAGATACGCAGTATTTT. It is translated as CASSLRESGTDTQYF.

This rearrangement joins TRBV27 to TRBJ2-7; 9 bases align to TRBD1. This CDR3 is 16 amino acids long. Germline CDR1 and CDR2: MNHEY and SMNVEV (reference sequence). V was clipped by 0 bases and J by 3 bases; unmatched bases: 6. Written as DNA, the CDR3 is TGTGCCAGCAGTTTATCGATAGGGGACAGGGTCTACGAGCAGTACTTC. Its translation: CASSLSIGDRVYEQYF.

The V gene is TRBV5-4, the J gene TRBJ2-7; 11 nucleotides agree with TRBD2. This CDR3 spans 18 amino acids. J was trimmed by 0 bases and V by 4 bases; bases with no gene match: 12. Per the germline V gene, CDR1 is SGHNT and CDR2 is YYREEE (reference sequence). The CDR3 nucleotides are TGTGCCAGCAGCCCAACTAAGCTAGCGGGAGGACCCTCCTACGAGCAGTACTTC. Translated: CASSPTKLAGGPSYEQYF. Looking up the rest from reference TRBV5-4 and TRBJ2-7 gives the full variable domain: ETGVTQSPTHLIKTRGQQVTLRCSSQSGHNTVSWYQQALGQGPQFIFQYYREEENGRGNFPPRFSGLQFPNYSSELNVNALELDDSALYLCASSPTKLAGGPSYEQYFGPGTRLTVT.

V gene TRBV18 combines with J gene TRBJ1-6, with a possible D match to TRBD1 (6 bases). Between the trimmed V and J ends, which lost 3 bases and 5 bases, there was a span of 17 bases. This CDR3 is built from 17 residues. Germline V gives CDR1 KGHSH, CDR2 LQKENI. CDR3 sequence: CASSPRARRGNNSPLHF. The CDR3 DNA follows: TGTGCCAGCTCACCTCGGGCGCGCAGGGGTAATAATTCACCCCTCCACTTT.

The CDR3 region is CASSTRGRDTEAFF. The CDR3 DNA is TGTGCCAGCAGTACCAGGGGAAGGGACACTGAAGCTTTCTTT. The J gene is TRBJ1-1, the V gene TRBV27; possibly TRBD1 for D (6 bases). The CDR3 totals 14 residues. Germline V gene lookup returns CDR1 MNHEY and CDR2 SMNVEV (reference sequence). Trimming pared 5 bases from V and 3 bases from J, leaving 13 bases between.